The sequence of this TCR beta chain was determined in a study of blood T cells in healthy people across ages. Using a J-beta primer mix together with a sample-barcoded 5' primer, a second PCR was run for roughly 6 to 11 cycles. TCRdb processed the 5' RACE reads anew with MiXCR; each CDR3 protein has one entry. The data contain roughly 570,000 distinct CDR3 sequences, approximately 30% of them singletons. The CDR3 has 16 amino acids. CDR1 and CDR2 from the germline V gene are SGHTA and FQGNSA. V was clipped by 4 bases and J by 0 bases, with 13 bases between them. This TCR was recovered from a woman aged 70-85 years in good health. The sample taken for sequencing was blood. The rearrangement uses TRBV7-2 and TRBJ2-1, with D possibly matching TRBD2 (5 bases). CDR3 bases: TGTGCCAGCAGCTCCGCCCGAGGGAGCTCCTACAATGAGCAGTTCTTC. Encoded protein: CASSSARGSSYNEQFF.